The 9 T cell receptor beta chains in this list originate from one sample, sequenced in a study of shared clonotypes between healthy human individuals. Method: immunoSEQ multiplex PCR; TCRdb's copy keeps in-frame clones and lacks some. The sample lists roughly 2,300,000 clones, approximately 90% occurring once. The sample was naive CD4+ T cells from PBMCs. Subset given: CD45RA+ positively selected. The receptors here all came from a man younger than 30 in good health. Some clones in this sample may be carry-over from other donors' samples.

The chain has TRBV18 and TRBJ2-1, with TRBD2 identical over 10 bases. Germline CDR1 is KGHSH and CDR2 is LQKENI. The CDR3 spans 16 residues. V was clipped by 3 bases and J by 5 bases; unmatched bases: 7. The CDR3 region has the DNA TGTGCCAGCTCACCCAAACTAGCGGGACGGAACAATGAGCAGTTCTTC. Residues: CASSPKLAGRNNEQFF.

The chain recombines TRBV2 with TRBJ2-5; TRBD2 is a possible D gene (6 bases). The V and J ends lost 6 bases and 7 bases respectively, with 9 bases between them. Germline CDR1 reads SNHLY; CDR2 reads FYNNEI. The length of the CDR3 is 11 residues. In DNA form, the CDR3 reads TGTGCCAGCAGCGGGAGTGTGACCCAGTACTTC. It codes for CASSGSVTQYF.

V gene TRBV28 combines with J gene TRBJ2-1, with 7 bases that match TRBD2. The CDR3 sequence is 15 residues long. Germline CDR1 MDHEN, CDR2 SYDVKM. V shed 10 bases, J shed 2 bases, and the junction held 11 bases outside the gene matches. Here the CDR3 DNA reads TGTGCCACGACGCCGGGCGGGAGTACCTACAATGAGCAGTTCTTC. Protein sequence: CATTPGGSTYNEQFF. Together with reference TRBV28 and TRBJ2-1, the CDR3 gives the full variable domain: DVKVTQSSRYLVKRTGEKVFLECVQDMDHENMFWYRQDPGLGLRLIYFSYDVKMKEKGDIPEGYSVSREKKERFSLILESASTNQTSMYLCATTPGGSTYNEQFFGPGTRLTVL.

The chain couples TRBV18 to TRBJ2-7; TRBD1 aligns across 10 bases. The trim removed 3 bases at V and 3 bases at J, leaving 8 bases unmatched. Per the germline V gene, CDR1 is KGHSH and CDR2 is LQKENI. This CDR3 contains 16 residues. CDR3 amino acids: CASSPTRQGANYEQYF. CDR3 nucleotide sequence: TGTGCCAGCTCACCTACCCGACAGGGGGCCAACTACGAGCAGTACTTC.

The chain is built from TRBV19 and TRBJ2-3; D is ambiguous. The CDR3 runs to 15 residues. Germline assignment: CDR1 LNHDA and CDR2 SQIVND (reference sequence). V lost 4 bases to trimming and J lost 2 bases, with 13 bases between them. This chain's CDR3 is CASSSQPRATDTQYF. In nucleotides, the CDR3 is TGTGCCAGTAGTAGTCAGCCTCGGGCCACAGATACGCAGTATTTT.

CDR3 DNA: TGCAGCGTTGTAACAGGGGGGTGGACCGGGGAGCTGTTTTTT. Translating gives CSVVTGGWTGELFF. The chain recombines TRBV29-1 with TRBJ2-2; TRBD1 agrees at 8 bases. This CDR3 is built from 14 residues. Germline CDR1 reads SQVTM; CDR2 reads ANQGSEA. Germline trimming cut 4 bases from V and 5 bases from J; bases unmatched to any gene: 6.

V and J are TRBV5-1 and TRBJ2-1; TRBD2 matches at 11 bases. The length of the CDR3 is 15 residues. CDR1 is SGHRS, CDR2 YFSETQ, per germline. The junction had 4 bases not matched to a gene; V was cut back by 2 bases and J by 6 bases. The CDR3: CASSFSGRAPNEQFF. The CDR3 DNA reads as TGCGCCAGCAGCTTTAGCGGGAGGGCCCCCAATGAGCAGTTCTTC.

This clone was recorded once. The DNA of the CDR3 is TGCGCCAGCAGCCAAGATAACCGACCCTACGAGCAGTACTTC. This encodes CASSQDNRPYEQYF. The rearrangement links TRBV4-3 to TRBJ2-7; the D is unclear. The CDR3 covers 14 residues. Germline CDR1 LGHNA, CDR2 YSLEER. Trimming removed 0 bases from V and 2 bases from J, with 8 bases in between.

The V and J genes are TRBV27 and TRBJ1-5; D unresolved. From germline, CDR1 is MNHEY and CDR2 SMNVEV (reference sequence). The CDR3 consists of 16 residues. The V and J ends lost 0 bases and 0 bases respectively, with 9 bases between them. In nucleotides, the CDR3 is TGTGCCAGCAGTTTATCGAACAGCAATAGCAATCAGCCCCAGCATTTT. Protein product: CASSLSNSNSNQPQHF.